The 23 T cell receptor beta chains presented below share a single source sample, sequenced in a study of post-analysis software for immune sequencing data. Study conclusions and caveats: TRBV5-6, TRBV5-1 and TRBV20-1 were among several TRBV segments more frequent in patients than controls.

No antigens are known for them. Unique molecular identifiers were carried by the TCR beta cDNA libraries. TCRdb reanalysed the PCR reads using MiXCR and keeps one entry per CDR3 protein. In the table there are under 650,000 distinct CDR3 sequences, roughly 46% of which are singletons. Source material: blood. The receptors originated from a girl aged 10 to 17 with multiple sclerosis.

V is TRBV3-1 and J is TRBJ2-1; no firm D call. The CDR3 spans 16 residues. Trimming shortened V by 1 base and J by 5 bases, and 15 bases separated the two germline ends. Germline V lookup: CDR1 LGHDT, CDR2 YNNKEL (reference sequence). CDR3 region: CASSQVFLSGDNEQFF. Written as DNA, the CDR3 is TGTGCCAGCAGCCAAGTTTTTCTTTCGGGCGACAATGAGCAGTTCTTC.

This chain uses TRBV20-1 with TRBJ2-5; the D gene is possibly TRBD1 (5 bases). The CDR3 runs to 15 residues. Per germline, CDR1 DFQATT and CDR2 SNEGSKA (reference sequence). The germline V and J ends were trimmed by 0 bases and 1 base, with 12 bases remaining between them. CDR3 bases: TGCAGTGCTAGAGATATGGGAAGGGGCCAAGAGACCCAGTACTTC. Residues: CSARDMGRGQETQYF.

The chain carries TRBV12-3 or TRBV12-4 and TRBJ1-1; 7 nucleotides match TRBD1. V was pared by 3 bases and J by 2 bases, with 9 bases of the junction left unmatched. The CDR3 is made up of 16 amino acids. The CDR3 coding sequence is TGTGCCAGCAGTTTGTACCCGGGACAGCTTAACACTGAAGCTTTCTTT. This gives the protein CASSLYPGQLNTEAFF.

This clonotype was detected a few times. The chain employs TRBV29-1 and TRBJ2-1, with D possibly matching TRBD1 (5 bases). The CDR3 consists of 11 residues. V dropped 5 bases and J dropped 8 bases, with 10 bases sitting between them. Germline V gives CDR1 SQVTM, CDR2 ANQGSEA. Here the CDR3 reads CSVPAGYEQFF. The CDR3 nucleotides read TGCAGCGTTCCCGCAGGGTATGAGCAGTTCTTC.

This chain links TRBV20-1 with TRBJ2-7; 10 nucleotides agree with TRBD2. The CDR3 runs to 13 residues. Germline loops: CDR1 DFQATT, CDR2 SNEGSKA (reference sequence). The trim removed 6 bases at V and 1 base at J, leaving 3 bases unmatched. CDR3 amino acids: CSAILAGSYEQYF. CDR3 DNA sequence: TGCAGTGCCATACTAGCGGGATCCTACGAGCAGTACTTC.

The V and J genes are TRBV9 and TRBJ2-1, with TRBD2 matching 7 bases. The CDR3 runs to 18 residues. V lost 0 bases, J lost 4 bases, and 13 bases stayed unmatched. CDR1 and CDR2 (germline): SGDLS, YYNGEE. CDR3: CASSVAAGRLGIYNEQFF. CDR3 DNA sequence: TGTGCCAGCAGCGTAGCCGCCGGGAGGCTGGGGATTTACAATGAGCAGTTCTTC.

V usage is TRBV7-9 and J usage is TRBJ1-2; perhaps TRBD1 as D (5 bases). V lost 0 bases and J lost 6, with 11 bases in between. Germline CDR1 is SEHNR and CDR2 is FQNEAQ (reference sequence). The CDR3 sequence is 14 residues long. DNA of the CDR3: TGTGCCAGCAGCTTAGCGATCAGGGCAGATGGCTACACCTTC. Protein sequence: CASSLAIRADGYTF.

The rearrangement uses TRBV27 and TRBJ2-1; D ambiguous. Trimming cost V 5 bases and J 6 bases, with 11 bases left between them. The CDR3 is made up of 13 amino acids. Germline values: CDR1 MNHEY, CDR2 SMNVEV (reference sequence). CDR3 bases: TGTGCCAGCAGTCGAGCGAGAGGCAATGAGCAGTTCTTC. It is translated as CASSRARGNEQFF.

This clonotype came up a few times. The chain uses TRBV10-3 and TRBJ1-6; TRBD1 is a possible D gene (5 bases). Between the trimmed V and J ends, which lost 5 bases and 0 bases, there was a span of 11 bases. This CDR3 is built from 16 residues. The germline gives CDR1 ENHRY, CDR2 SYGVKD. The CDR3 protein is CAISLQESSYNSPLHF. The CDR3 coding sequence is TGTGCCATCAGTCTACAGGAGAGCTCCTATAATTCACCCCTCCACTTT.

This clonotype has a handful of counts. This rearrangement joins TRBV12-3 or TRBV12-4 to TRBJ1-1; tentatively, D is TRBD1 (6 bases). This CDR3 is built from 13 residues. The germline V and J ends were trimmed by 8 bases and 5 bases, with 15 bases remaining between them. In DNA form, the CDR3 reads TGTGCCAGCTCACTGGGGGCTGGGACTGAAGCTTTCTTT. Translated: CASSLGAGTEAFF.

The chain joins TRBV4-2 to TRBJ2-7, with 9 bases identical to TRBD2. Germline V gene data show CDR1 as LGHNA and CDR2 as YNFKEQ. The ends lost 1 base at V and 3 bases at J; junction bases unmatched: 4. This CDR3 has 15 residues. As DNA, the CDR3 is TGTGCCAGCAGCCAAGTAGCGGGGGTGAACTACGAGCAGTACTTC. This encodes CASSQVAGVNYEQYF.

The V and J genes are TRBV9 and TRBJ1-2; 7 bases are a match to TRBD1. Trimming took 3 bases from V and 7 from J; bases not matched to a gene: 6. Germline V gene sequence: CDR1 SGDLS, CDR2 YYNGEE. The CDR3 contains 13 residues. This CDR3 is CASSATGSAGYTF. The CDR3, as DNA: TGTGCCAGCAGCGCGACAGGGTCGGCTGGCTACACCTTC.

This chain connects TRBV6-6 to TRBJ2-6; D possibly corresponds to TRBD1 (6 bases). This CDR3 contains 14 residues. Germline V gene data show CDR1 as MNHNY and CDR2 as SVGAGI (reference sequence). Trimming shortened V by 5 bases and J by 6 bases, and 11 bases separated the two germline ends. Here the CDR3 DNA reads TGTGCCAGCAGTCAAACAGGGTTGGCCAACGTCCTGACTTTC. Amino acids: CASSQTGLANVLTF.

This clonotype occurred a few times. The chain has TRBV4-1 and TRBJ2-3; D is possibly TRBD1 (7 bases). CDR1 is MGHRA, CDR2 YSYEKL, per germline. The V end was cut by 4 bases, the J end by 4 bases, with 15 bases between. This CDR3 has 15 amino acids. CDR3 in DNA: TGCGCCAGCAGCCGCGGGACAGCTGATTCAGATACGCAGTATTTT. This sequence encodes CASSRGTADSDTQYF.

The CDR3 here is CASRGTGLSYGYTF. The CDR3 coding sequence is TGTGCCAGCAGAGGGACAGGGTTAAGCTATGGCTACACCTTC. The chain uses TRBV6-5 and TRBJ1-2; 9 nucleotides agree with TRBD1. The CDR3 contains 14 residues. Germline lookup yields CDR1 MNHEY and CDR2 SVGAGI. The junction had 6 bases not matched to a gene; V was cut back by 6 bases and J by 4 bases.

The gene calls are TRBV5-1 and TRBJ2-3; D might be TRBD1 (5 bases). The CDR3 has 16 residues. The V gene's germline CDR1 is SGHRS and CDR2 YFSETQ. Trimming shortened V by 4 bases and J by 2 bases, and 17 bases separated the two germline ends. DNA of the CDR3: TGCGCCAGCAGCCCTCCTCTAGGGGTTTACACAGATACGCAGTATTTT. As protein: CASSPPLGVYTDTQYF. The full variable domain, rest sourced from reference TRBV5-1 and TRBJ2-3, is KAGVTQTPRYLIKTRGQQVTLSCSPISGHRSVSWYQQTPGQGLQFLFEYFSETQRNKGNFPGRFSGRQFSNSRSEMNVSTLELGDSALYLCASSPPLGVYTDTQYFGPGTRLTVL.

The chain joins TRBV5-1 to TRBJ2-5; 11 bases match TRBD2. The V gene end was trimmed by 4 bases and the J gene end by 1 base; junction bases not matched to a gene: 0. This CDR3 has 14 residues. Germline V gene data show CDR1 as SGHRS and CDR2 as YFSETQ. CDR3: CASSTSGSQETQYF. DNA for the CDR3: TGCGCCAGCAGCACTAGCGGGAGCCAAGAGACCCAGTACTTC.

This chain links TRBV20-1 with TRBJ2-7; 9 bases align to TRBD2. The CDR3 runs to 14 residues. Germline V CDR1 and CDR2: DFQATT, SNEGSKA (reference sequence). V was clipped by 5 bases and J by 5 bases; unmatched bases: 10. As DNA, the CDR3 is TGCAGTGCTGGCTGGAGCGGGGGGACGGACGAGCAGTACTTC. Residues: CSAGWSGGTDEQYF.

The chain has TRBV5-1 and TRBJ2-1; no clear D gene. V lost 4 bases and J lost 7, with 15 bases in between. This CDR3 comprises 14 residues. Germline values: CDR1 SGHRS, CDR2 YFSETQ. CDR3 in DNA: TGCGCCAGCAGCCCGACGGTTGCAACTAATGAGCAGTTCTTC. This gives the protein CASSPTVATNEQFF.

Only a few counts were recorded for this clonotype. The rearrangement uses TRBV4-1 and TRBJ2-3, with 7 nucleotides matching TRBD1. Germline lookup yields CDR1 MGHRA and CDR2 YSYEKL. The CDR3 totals 16 residues. Trimming at V came to 3 bases and at J to 2 bases, leaving 8 bases not matched to a gene. The CDR3 region is CASSHVGTELTDTQYF. The CDR3 nucleotides read TGCGCCAGCAGCCATGTGGGGACAGAACTCACAGATACGCAGTATTTT.

This chain joins TRBV4-1 and TRBJ2-7; D possibly corresponds to TRBD2 (5 bases). The V gene's germline CDR1 is MGHRA and CDR2 YSYEKL. This CDR3 contains 15 residues. The germline V and J ends were trimmed by 0 bases and 0 bases, with 9 bases remaining between them. CDR3 amino acids: CASSQDQRSSYEQYF. In nucleotides, the CDR3 is TGCGCCAGCAGCCAAGATCAGCGGAGCTCCTACGAGCAGTACTTC.

This chain joins TRBV29-1 and TRBJ2-5, with 11 bases that match TRBD2. The J call is doubtful: the DNA matches TRBJ2-7 better. In germline, CDR1 is SQVTM, CDR2 ANQGSEA. This CDR3 has 14 amino acids. The CDR3 nucleotides read TGCAGCGTTGACAGCGGGACTAGCGGTTACGAGCAGTACTTC. It specifies CSVDSGTSGYEQYF.

This clonotype was seen just once. The rearrangement uses TRBV9 and TRBJ2-7; D is perhaps TRBD2 (5 bases). Trimming removed 0 bases at V and 5 bases at J, with 12 bases between. There are 14 residues in the CDR3. Germline CDR1 and CDR2: SGDLS and YYNGEE. The CDR3 protein is CASSVGASPHEQYF. The DNA for the CDR3 is TGTGCCAGCAGCGTAGGGGCTAGCCCTCACGAGCAGTACTTC.